Following are 10 T cell receptor beta chains from one sample sequenced in a study of T-cell memory formation after mild COVID-19. In TCRdb, the 5' RACE reads were re-called with MiXCR into one record per CDR3 protein. The data contain some 490,000 distinct CDR3 sequences, about 20% of them seen just once; the ten biggest clones take up about 12%. Sequences were obtained from PBMCs or a T cell subset sorted from them (not recorded which). These receptor sequences come from an adult woman who had mild COVID-19 (a few samples of this study predate the infection). Cell type and time point are not known.

This clonotype occurred a few times. This chain connects TRBV6-5 to TRBJ2-1; 12 positions agree with TRBD2. This CDR3 contains 17 residues. Trimming took 10 bases from V and 6 from J; bases not matched to a gene: 16. Germline V gene data show CDR1 as MNHEY and CDR2 as SVGAGI. The CDR3 nucleotides are TGTGCCACCCGAGTATCGGGAGCGACTAGCGGGAGCAATGAGCAGTTCTTC. Translation gives CATRVSGATSGSNEQFF.

This clonotype was observed a few times. This chain links TRBV7-2 with TRBJ2-2; D unresolved. CDR1 and CDR2 from the germline V gene are SGHTA and FQGNSA. V was cut by 2 bases and J by 6 bases, with 13 bases left in between. The CDR3 length is 15 residues. In DNA, the CDR3 is TGTGCCAGCAGCTTACTGAAACAGTCATCCGGGGAGCTGTTTTTT. As protein: CASSLLKQSSGELFF.

J is TRBJ2-7 and V is TRBV5-6; 13 nucleotides align to TRBD2. V lost 2 bases, J lost 4 bases, and 6 bases stayed unmatched. Germline assignment: CDR1 SGHDT and CDR2 YYEEEE. The CDR3 sequence is 16 residues long. The CDR3 protein is CASSFRTSGRGYEQYF. CDR3 DNA: TGTGCCAGCAGCTTCCGGACTAGCGGGAGAGGATACGAGCAGTACTTC.

The chain combines TRBV6-4 with TRBJ2-3, with 14 bases lining up with TRBD2. The V gene's germline CDR1 is MRHNA and CDR2 SNTAGT. Trimming removed 2 bases from V and 9 bases from J; junction bases left unmatched: 1. CDR3 length equals 14 residues. The CDR3 region is CASSDGLAGGTQYF. The CDR3 DNA sequence: TGTGCCAGCAGTGACGGACTAGCGGGAGGAACGCAGTATTTT.

This rearrangement joins TRBV12-3 or TRBV12-4 to TRBJ2-1; D not certain. The germline V and J ends were trimmed by 0 bases and 15 bases, with 12 bases remaining between them. CDR3 length: 12 residues. The CDR3 is CASSLANGTPFF. The CDR3 bases are TGTGCCAGCAGTTTAGCGAACGGCACTCCGTTCTTC.

The chain recombines TRBV28 with TRBJ1-4; D is uncertain. The germline V gene has CDR1 MDHEN and CDR2 SYDVKM. This CDR3 comprises 15 residues. Trimming pared 2 bases from V and 6 bases from J, leaving 13 bases between. For the CDR3, the DNA is TGTGCCAGCAGTTTAAAGTGGGGTGGCCATGAAAAACTGTTTTTT. This sequence encodes CASSLKWGGHEKLFF.

This chain joins TRBV5-6 and TRBJ2-7, with a tentative D call TRBD1 (6 bases). The CDR3 runs to 15 residues. Germline values: CDR1 SGHDT, CDR2 YYEEEE. Trimming pared 4 bases from V and 4 bases from J, leaving 18 bases between. CDR3 sequence: CASSGRRTVQYEQYF. CDR3 in DNA: TGTGCCAGCAGCGGTCGTAGGACAGTTCAGTACGAGCAGTACTTC. Drawing the rest from reference TRBV5-6 and TRBJ2-7, the complete variable domain is DAGVTQSPTHLIKTRGQQVTLRCSPKSGHDTVSWYQQALGQGPQFIFQYYEEEERQRGNFPDRFSGHQFPNYSSELNVNALLLGDSALYLCASSGRRTVQYEQYFGPGTRLTVT.

Worth noting for this clonotype: At one of its ends the junction is not consistent with the germline gene, which may arise from a read error. CDR3: CASSPRGRVHNYGYTF. The CDR3 coding sequence is TGTGCCAGCAGTCCCAGGGGGCGCGTTCATAACTATGGCTACACATTC. The chain recombines TRBV6-5 with TRBJ1-2, with 8 bases lining up with TRBD1. Germline lookup yields CDR1 MNHEY and CDR2 SVGAGI. This CDR3 has 16 amino acids.

The J gene is TRBJ2-3, the V gene TRBV7-2; tentatively, D is TRBD2 (6 bases). The germline V gene encodes CDR1 SGHTA and CDR2 FQGNSA. The CDR3 totals 16 residues. Trimming shortened V by 5 bases and J by 3 bases, and 18 bases separated the two germline ends. The CDR3 loop reads CASSLTSGLSTDTQYF. CDR3 DNA sequence: TGTGCCAGCAGCCTAACCTCGGGACTTTCTACAGATACGCAGTATTTT.

The chain recombines TRBV7-3 with TRBJ2-3; TRBD2 matches 13 bases. The CDR3 is made up of 17 amino acids. Germline-derived CDR1 and CDR2 are SGHTA and FQGTGA. With V trimmed by 5 bases and J by 2 bases, 7 bases remained unmatched. In DNA form, the CDR3 reads TGTGCCAGCAGCCTCGGACTAGCGGGGGCGCCCACAGATACGCAGTATTTT. Translated, it gives CASSLGLAGAPTDTQYF.